This TCR beta chain stems from a study of blood T cell repertoires in COVID-19. V lost 3 bases and J lost 2; bases outside the gene matches: 8. In germline, CDR1 is DFQATT, CDR2 SNEGSKA (reference sequence). The CDR3 covers 15 residues. Method: immunoSEQ multiplex PCR; TCRdb's copy keeps in-frame clones and lacks some. The sample gives 270,000 or so clones, under 90% of which show up once; roughly 9.4% is in the top ten. Sequencing input: peripheral blood. The rearrangement links TRBV20-1 to TRBJ2-3; 7 bases are shared with TRBD2. The TCR comes from a woman in her 50s who had recovered from COVID-19. The CDR3 reads CSASQSAGYTDTQYF. For the CDR3, the DNA is TGCAGTGCTAGTCAATCAGCGGGATACACAGATACGCAGTATTTT.